This entry describes one TCR beta chain. The antigen remains unidentified. This sample is part of a study of response to subunit inactivated influenza vaccine. Study conclusions and caveats: Authors suggested that a seasonal influenza vaccination recruits few new T cells each time.

The CDR3 is 15 amino acids. J lost 4 bases, V lost 11 bases, and 14 bases had no gene match. CDR1 and CDR2 from the germline V gene are LGHDT and YNNKEL (reference sequence). Via MiXCR, TCRdb re-called the RT-PCR reads, giving one row per CDR3 protein. The profile shows hundreds of thousands of distinct CDR3 sequences, approximately 15% of them singletons. This sequence originates from a man in his forties or fifties who received an inactivated influenza vaccine. The rearrangement uses TRBV3-1 and TRBJ2-1; 7 bases map to TRBD2. Sequenced here: PBMCs from blood, sampled 14 to 15 days before vaccination. This CDR3 is CASTQGEGRYNEQFF. DNA for the CDR3: TGTGCCTCCACCCAAGGGGAGGGCCGTTACAATGAGCAGTTCTTC.